Each of the 3 T cell receptor beta chains below was sequenced from the same sample in a study of T cell repertoires in cytomegalovirus infection. TCRdb ran MiXCR on the reads and lists one entry per CDR3 protein. The table shows fewer than 850,000 distinct CDR3 sequences, with around 29% occurring only once. No antigen has been identified for these receptors. The sequenced sample was cultured CD8+ T cells from PBMCs, obtained from culture after CMV antigen stimulation. The receptor set was obtained from a human donor in good health (CMV status not recorded). Some clones in this sample may be carry-over from other donors' samples.

The table lists this clonotype with many counts. J is TRBJ2-1 and V is TRBV6-6; 8 bases line up with TRBD1. CDR1 and CDR2 from the germline V gene are MNHNY and SVGAGI (reference sequence). V gave up 0 bases and J gave up 6 bases; unmatched junction bases: 7. The CDR3 loop spans 16 amino acids. CDR3 protein: CASSYSRQGAGNEQFF. In nucleotides, the CDR3 is TGTGCCAGCAGTTACTCGAGGCAGGGGGCCGGCAATGAGCAGTTCTTC.

This clonotype was counted ten times or more. The V and J genes are TRBV19 and TRBJ1-1; D remains unclear. V dropped 0 bases and J dropped 4 bases, with 9 bases sitting between them. CDR3 length: 14 residues. Per the germline V gene, CDR1 is LNHDA and CDR2 is SQIVND (reference sequence). CDR3 sequence reads: CASSIDSPGTEAFF. CDR3 sequence (DNA): TGTGCCAGTAGTATAGATTCCCCCGGCACTGAAGCTTTCTTT.

The chain uses TRBV6-2 or TRBV6-3 and TRBJ2-3; 7 bases align to TRBD2. Trimming cost V 6 bases and J 1 base; bases outside gene matches: 19. The length of the CDR3 is 19 residues. In germline, CDR1 is MNHEY, CDR2 SVGEGT. CDR3 nucleotides: TGTGCCAGCAGCCAAAGGGGTATAGGCGGGGGAGAAGGCACAGATACGCAGTATTTT. It is translated as CASSQRGIGGGEGTDTQYF.